This is a list of T cell receptor beta chains from one sample in a study of PD-1 blockade in classical Hodgkin lymphoma. Method: immunoSEQ multiplex PCR; TCRdb's copy keeps in-frame clones and lacks some. Among more than 35,000 clones listed, just over 85% were seen once. The material sequenced was peripheral blood mononuclear cells (PBMCs), taken before the second cycle of nivolumab. The receptor set was obtained from a human donor with classical Hodgkin lymphoma. The CDR3 runs from the conserved cysteine through the conserved F or W.

v_gene	CDR3aa
TRBV6-5	CASSSNQPQHF
TRBV10-1	CASSVGMNTEAFF
TRBV5-1	CASSLRLAGSYEQYF
TRBV4-1	CASSRQASGSSYEQYF
TRBV21-1	CASSIGTRLPYEQYF
TRBV5-5	CASSLTESNYGYTF
TRBV19	CASSSGNLQNTIYF
TRBV4-2	CASSQSALGGLYNEQFF
TRBV2	CASTYQGDWETQYF
TRBV5-4	CASSSGLAGVNEQYF
TRBV6-5	CASRLLAGNTEAFF
TRBV9	CASSVGGRAYEQYF
TRBV11-1	CASSSVQALSYEQYF
TRBV28	CASSLWEPYNSPLHF
TRBV14	CASSQVSLNLYGYTF
TRBV5-1	CASSLGQLMNTEAFF
TRBV18	CASSPERSNTGELFF
TRBV14	CASRPTTGSDTQYF
TRBV30	CAWGTGGYQPQHF
TRBV7-7	CASSLGVGEEQYF
TRBV7-3	CASTKGWETQYF
TRBV5-1	CASSLELGEPSYNEQFF
TRBV7-6	CASSPRIATNEKLFF
TRBV30	CAWSREAGTGELFF
TRBV5-1	CASSLGIGDSYEQYF
TRBV18	CASFPGLAYTQYF
TRBV7-9	CASRDAAPSTDTQYF
TRBV11-1	CASRDTGQLYNEQFF
TRBV7-3	CASSSLPTAPTDTRAEAFF
TRBV29-1	CSVEVRQVYGYTF
TRBV19	CASTRDGPSATRYNEQFF
TRBV28	CASSPPHGRFSYEQYF
TRBV6-5	CASSLTGGSRTF
TRBV13	CASSPNGPLNTGELFF
TRBV6-1	CASSPFGDTEAFF
TRBV5-1	CASSLTGGYQPQHF
TRBV7-9	CASSLEWASVTDTQYF
TRBV19	CASSIKLRSGSGYEQYF
TRBV27	CASSGRRQVSRNTEAFF
TRBV6-1	CASGSGANVLTF
TRBV6-1	CASSVRAGVGSDEQFF
TRBV10-3	CAISGIGETQYF
TRBV6-5	CASSYVNRQETQYF
TRBV28	CASSFPRGYQETQYF